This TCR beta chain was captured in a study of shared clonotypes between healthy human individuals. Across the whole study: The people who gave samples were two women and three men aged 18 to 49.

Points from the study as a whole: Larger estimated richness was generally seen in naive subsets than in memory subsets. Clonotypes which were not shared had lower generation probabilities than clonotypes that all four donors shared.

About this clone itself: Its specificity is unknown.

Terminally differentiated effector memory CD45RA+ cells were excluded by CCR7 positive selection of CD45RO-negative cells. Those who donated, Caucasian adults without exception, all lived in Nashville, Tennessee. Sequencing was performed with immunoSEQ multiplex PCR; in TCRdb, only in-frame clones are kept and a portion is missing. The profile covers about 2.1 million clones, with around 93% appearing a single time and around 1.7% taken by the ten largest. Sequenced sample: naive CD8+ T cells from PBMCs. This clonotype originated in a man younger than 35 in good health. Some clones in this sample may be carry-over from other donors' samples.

In DNA form, the CDR3 reads TGTGCCAGTAGTAGCATCCGGGACGGGCGGGCCGGGGAGCTGTTTTTT. Protein sequence: CASSSIRDGRAGELFF. The chain carries TRBV19 and TRBJ2-2; D could derive from TRBD1 or TRBD2 (5 bases each). This CDR3 spans 16 amino acids. CDR1 is LNHDA and CDR2 is SQIVND in the germline V gene (reference sequence). V lost 4 bases and J lost 6, with 18 bases in between.